This section outlines one TCR beta chain sequence together with its context. The germline CDR1 and CDR2 sequences are SGHNT and YYREEE (reference sequence). The CDR3 runs to 14 residues. V lost 3 bases and J 4 bases, leaving 13 bases between the germline ends. Patients in Seattle were enrolled during active infection, then followed longitudinally. The data derive from a study of blood T cell repertoires in COVID-19. In the study overall: Sample material is recorded as cDNA or gDNA derived from T cells, B-cell-depleted T cells, or PBMCs.

In the original processing: Amplification with reference gene primers provided the estimates of nucleated cell counts. Produced via immunoSEQ multiplex PCR; TCRdb's table is partial and in-frame only. The V and J calls and clone size are taken from that table; D and trimming were inferred from the DNA. Among about 57,000 clones listed, roughly nine tenths were seen once. What was sequenced was peripheral blood. This receptor was taken from an elderly woman with COVID-19, enrolled during active disease. The V and J genes are TRBV5-4 and TRBJ2-5; D not certain. The CDR3: CASSSGAVTETQYF. DNA of the CDR3: TGTGCCAGCAGCTCTGGAGCCGTCACAGAGACCCAGTACTTC.